This T cell receptor beta chain originates from a study of OX40 agonist ivuxolimab in advanced cancers. Study results and caveats: Part of the nonresponder group also had normalized T-cell clonal expansion that was low.

In this sample, this clone turned up once. Its antigen is still unknown. This table comes from immunoSEQ multiplex PCR, and its TCRdb copy is limited to in-frame clones, with some not included. The sample comprises 65,000 to 100,000 clones, about 91% of which are singletons, and about 6.6% rests with the top ten. Germline V gene data show CDR1 as MGHRA and CDR2 as YSYEKL. Trimming removed 0 bases at V and 6 bases at J, with 8 bases between. The CDR3 is 13 amino acids. The rearrangement links TRBV4-1 to TRBJ1-1; no reliable D call. The sequence was obtained from an adult with an advanced solid tumor such as melanoma, head and neck, liver or kidney cancer. Sequenced here: CD4+ or CD8+ T cells sorted from blood, sampled in a trial of the OX40 agonist ivuxolimab. In nucleotides, the CDR3 is TGCGCCAGCAGCCAAGAAGGTTTCGCTGAAGCTTTCTTT. It encodes CASSQEGFAEAFF.